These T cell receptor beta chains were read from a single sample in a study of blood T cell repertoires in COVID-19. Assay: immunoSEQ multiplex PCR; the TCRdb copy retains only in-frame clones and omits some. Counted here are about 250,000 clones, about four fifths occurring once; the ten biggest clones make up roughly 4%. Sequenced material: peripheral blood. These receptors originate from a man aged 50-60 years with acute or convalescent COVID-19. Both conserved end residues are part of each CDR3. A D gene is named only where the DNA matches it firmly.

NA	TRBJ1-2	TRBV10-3	CAISESGGYYGYTF	TGTGCCATCAGTGAGTCGGGGGGTTACTATGGCTACACCTTC
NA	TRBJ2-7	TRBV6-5	CASRLEPRGPYEQYF	TGTGCCAGCAGGCTCGAACCCAGGGGACCCTACGAGCAGTACTTC
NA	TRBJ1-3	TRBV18	CASSPQRSGVGNTIYF	TGTGCCAGCTCACCCCAAAGATCGGGGGTCGGAAACACCATATATTTT
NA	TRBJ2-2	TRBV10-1	CASSGQGTGELFF	TGCGCCAGCAGTGGCCAGGGGACCGGGGAGCTGTTTTTT
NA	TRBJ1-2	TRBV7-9	CASSLRLGATIYGYTF	TGTGCCAGCAGCTTACGGTTGGGGGCGACAATCTATGGCTACACCTTC
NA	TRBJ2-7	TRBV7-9	CASSLVTSATYEQYF	TGTGCCAGCAGCTTAGTAACCAGCGCAACCTACGAGCAGTACTTC
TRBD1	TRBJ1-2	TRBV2	CASTRSGQNYGYTF	TGTGCCAGCACACGTTCGGGACAGAACTATGGCTACACCTTC
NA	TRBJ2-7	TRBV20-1	CSARPQDEQYF	TGCAGTGCTAGACCCCAGGACGAGCAGTACTTC
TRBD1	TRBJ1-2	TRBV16	CASSTRTGDVYGYTF	TGTGCCAGCAGCACCCGGACAGGGGATGTCTATGGCTACACCTTC
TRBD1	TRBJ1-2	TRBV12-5	CASGPQTGRYYGYTF	TGTGCTAGTGGTCCCCAGACAGGGCGCTACTATGGCTACACCTTC
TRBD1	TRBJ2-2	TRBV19	CATNRGQTNTGELFF	TGTGCCACTAATAGGGGACAGACGAACACCGGGGAGCTGTTTTTT